This T cell receptor (beta chain) stems from a study of graft-versus-host responses after intestinal transplantation. In the case of this clone: Its specificity is not known.

Study results and limitations: Where graft-donor T cell macrochimerism was present, patients had high graft-versus-host to host-versus-graft clonal ratios in allografts.

The method was immunoSEQ multiplex PCR; TCRdb's version includes in-frame clones alone and lacks a portion of them. The sample shows tens of thousands of clones, just under 95% of them seen only once. The V gene's germline CDR1 is SNHLY and CDR2 FYNNEI. V was pared by 6 bases and J by 0 bases, with 11 bases between. The CDR3 sequence is 14 residues long. The rearrangement links TRBV2 to TRBJ1-1; D perhaps matches TRBD1 (5 bases). Specimen: PBMCs, collected roughly 68 days after intestinal transplant. The TCR comes from a human patient who received an intestinal transplant, so some T cells may come from the graft donor. The DNA of the CDR3 is TGTGCCAGCAGCCTTGGACAAATGAACACTGAAGCTTTCTTT. Protein sequence: CASSLGQMNTEAFF.